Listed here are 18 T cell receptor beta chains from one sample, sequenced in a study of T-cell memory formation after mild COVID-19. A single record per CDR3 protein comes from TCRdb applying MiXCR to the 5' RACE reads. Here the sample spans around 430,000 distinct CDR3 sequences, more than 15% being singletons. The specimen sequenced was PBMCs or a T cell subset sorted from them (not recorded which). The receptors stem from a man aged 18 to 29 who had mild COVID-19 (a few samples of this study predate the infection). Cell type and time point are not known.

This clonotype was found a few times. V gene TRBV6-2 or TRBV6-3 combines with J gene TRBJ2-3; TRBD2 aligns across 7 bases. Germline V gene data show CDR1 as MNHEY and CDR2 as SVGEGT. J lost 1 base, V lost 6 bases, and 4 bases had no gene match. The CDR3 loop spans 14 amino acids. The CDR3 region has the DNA TGTGCCAGCAGGTGGGCGGGGGGCACAGATACGCAGTATTTT. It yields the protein CASRWAGGTDTQYF.

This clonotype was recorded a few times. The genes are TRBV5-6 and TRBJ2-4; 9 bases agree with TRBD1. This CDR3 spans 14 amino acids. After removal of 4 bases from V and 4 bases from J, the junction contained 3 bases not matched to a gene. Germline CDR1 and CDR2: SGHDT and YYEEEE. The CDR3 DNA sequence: TGTGCCAGCAGCAGAGGGACAGGGAAAAACATTCAGTACTTC. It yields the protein CASSRGTGKNIQYF.

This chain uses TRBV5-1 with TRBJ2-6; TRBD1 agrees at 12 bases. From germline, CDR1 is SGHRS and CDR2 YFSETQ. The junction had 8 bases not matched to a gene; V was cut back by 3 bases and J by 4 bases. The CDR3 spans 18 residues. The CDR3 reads CASSWTGQGATGANVLTF. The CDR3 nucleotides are TGCGCCAGCAGCTGGACGGGACAGGGGGCGACCGGGGCCAACGTCCTGACTTTC.

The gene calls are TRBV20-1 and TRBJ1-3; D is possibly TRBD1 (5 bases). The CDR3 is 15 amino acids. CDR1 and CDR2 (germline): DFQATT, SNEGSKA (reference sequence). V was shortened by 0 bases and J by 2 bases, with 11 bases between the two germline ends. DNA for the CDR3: TGCAGTGCTAGAGATGCGGCAGGGACTGGAAACACCATATATTTT. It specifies CSARDAAGTGNTIYF.

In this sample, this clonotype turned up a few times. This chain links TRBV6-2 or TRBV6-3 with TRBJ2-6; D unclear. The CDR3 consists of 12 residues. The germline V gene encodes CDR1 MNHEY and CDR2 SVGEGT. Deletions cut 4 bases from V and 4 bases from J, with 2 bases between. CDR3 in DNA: TGTGCCAGCAGTTTCGGGGCCAACGTCCTGACTTTC. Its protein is CASSFGANVLTF.

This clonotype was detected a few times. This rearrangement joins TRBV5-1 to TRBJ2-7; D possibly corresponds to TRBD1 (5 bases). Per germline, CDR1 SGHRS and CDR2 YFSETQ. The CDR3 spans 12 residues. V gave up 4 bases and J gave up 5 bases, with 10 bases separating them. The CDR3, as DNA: TGCGCCAGCAGCACCGACAGCCACGAGCAGTACTTC. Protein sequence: CASSTDSHEQYF. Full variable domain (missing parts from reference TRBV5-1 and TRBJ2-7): KAGVTQTPRYLIKTRGQQVTLSCSPISGHRSVSWYQQTPGQGLQFLFEYFSETQRNKGNFPGRFSGRQFSNSRSEMNVSTLELGDSALYLCASSTDSHEQYFGPGTRLTVT.

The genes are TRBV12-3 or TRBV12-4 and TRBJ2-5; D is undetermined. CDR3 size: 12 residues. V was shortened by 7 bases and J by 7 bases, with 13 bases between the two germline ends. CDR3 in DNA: TGTGCCAGCAACGAAAACCCGGGGACCCAGTACTTC. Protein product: CASNENPGTQYF.

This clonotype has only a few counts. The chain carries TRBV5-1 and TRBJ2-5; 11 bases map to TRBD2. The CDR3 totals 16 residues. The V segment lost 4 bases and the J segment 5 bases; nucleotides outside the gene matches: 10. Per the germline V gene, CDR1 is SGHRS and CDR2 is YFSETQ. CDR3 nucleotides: TGCGCCAGCAGCATGACTAGCGGGAACGGGCGGGAGACCCAGTACTTC. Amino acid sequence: CASSMTSGNGRETQYF.

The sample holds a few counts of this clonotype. The CDR3 DNA is TGTGCCAGCAGCGCAAGCGGGGGGGCTTTCACCGGGGAGCTGTTTTTT. It yields the protein CASSASGGAFTGELFF. This chain uses TRBV9 with TRBJ2-2, with 10 bases fitting TRBD2. Unmatched junction bases numbered 6, after V lost 3 bases and J lost 4 bases. Germline V gene lookup returns CDR1 SGDLS and CDR2 YYNGEE. The CDR3 is 16 amino acids. The complete variable domain, with remaining parts taken from reference TRBV9 and TRBJ2-2, reads DSGVTQTPKHLITATGQRVTLRCSPRSGDLSVYWYQQSLDQGLQFLIQYYNGEERAKGNILERFSAQQFPDLHSELNLSSLELGDSALYFCASSASGGAFTGELFFGEGSRLTVL.

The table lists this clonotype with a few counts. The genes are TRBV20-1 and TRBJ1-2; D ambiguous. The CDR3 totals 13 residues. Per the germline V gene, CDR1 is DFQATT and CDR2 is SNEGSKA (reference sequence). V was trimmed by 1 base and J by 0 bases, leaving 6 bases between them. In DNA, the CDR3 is TGCAGTGCTAGAGGGGTTCCTAACTATGGCTACACCTTC. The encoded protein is CSARGVPNYGYTF.

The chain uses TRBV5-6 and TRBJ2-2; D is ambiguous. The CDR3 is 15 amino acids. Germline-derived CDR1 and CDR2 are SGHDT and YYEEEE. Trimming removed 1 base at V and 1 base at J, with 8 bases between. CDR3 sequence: CASSLRVRNTGELFF. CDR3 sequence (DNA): TGTGCCAGCAGCTTGAGGGTGAGGAACACCGGGGAGCTGTTTTTT.

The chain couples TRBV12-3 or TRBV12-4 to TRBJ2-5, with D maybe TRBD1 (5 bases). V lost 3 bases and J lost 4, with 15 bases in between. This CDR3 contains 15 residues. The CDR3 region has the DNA TGTGCCAGCAGTTTCTTTGGGGCTAACAGAGAGACCCAGTACTTC. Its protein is CASSFFGANRETQYF.

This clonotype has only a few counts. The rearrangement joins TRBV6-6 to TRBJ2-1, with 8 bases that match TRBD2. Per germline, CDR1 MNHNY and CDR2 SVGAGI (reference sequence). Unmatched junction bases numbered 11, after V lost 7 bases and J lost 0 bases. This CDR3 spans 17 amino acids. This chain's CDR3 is CASKRSGGASSYNEQFF. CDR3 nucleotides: TGTGCCAGCAAAAGGAGCGGGGGAGCCAGCTCCTACAATGAGCAGTTCTTC.

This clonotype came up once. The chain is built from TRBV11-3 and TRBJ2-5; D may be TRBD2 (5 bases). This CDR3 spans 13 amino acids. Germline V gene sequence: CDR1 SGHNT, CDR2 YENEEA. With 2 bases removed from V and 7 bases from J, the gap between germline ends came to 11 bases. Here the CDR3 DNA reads TGTGCCAGCAGCTTAACGGGGTACGGGACCCAGTACTTC. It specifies CASSLTGYGTQYF. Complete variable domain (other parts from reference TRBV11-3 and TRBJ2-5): EAGVVQSPRYKIIEKKQPVAFWCNPISGHNTLYWYLQNLGQGPELLIRYENEEAVDDSQLPKDRFSAERLKGVDSTLKIQPAELGDSAVYLCASSLTGYGTQYFGPGTRLLVL.

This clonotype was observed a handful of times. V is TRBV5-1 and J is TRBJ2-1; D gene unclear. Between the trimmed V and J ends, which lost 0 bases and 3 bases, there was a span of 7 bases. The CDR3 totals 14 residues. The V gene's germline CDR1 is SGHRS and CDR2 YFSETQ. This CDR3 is CASSLEDHYNEQFF. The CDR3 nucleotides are TGCGCCAGCAGCTTGGAGGACCACTACAATGAGCAGTTCTTC.

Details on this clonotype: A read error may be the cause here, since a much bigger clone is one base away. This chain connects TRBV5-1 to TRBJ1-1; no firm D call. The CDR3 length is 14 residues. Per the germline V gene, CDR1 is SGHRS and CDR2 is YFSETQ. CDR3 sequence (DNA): TGCGCCAGCAGCTTGTTGTTGTGGAGCACTGAAGATTTCTTT. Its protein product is CASSLLLWSTEDFF. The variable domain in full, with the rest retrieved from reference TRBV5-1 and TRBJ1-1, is KAGVTQTPRYLIKTRGQQVTLSCSPISGHRSVSWYQQTPGQGLQFLFEYFSETQRNKGNFPGRFSGRQFSNSRSEMNVSTLELGDSALYLCASSLLLWSTEDFFGQGTRLTVV.

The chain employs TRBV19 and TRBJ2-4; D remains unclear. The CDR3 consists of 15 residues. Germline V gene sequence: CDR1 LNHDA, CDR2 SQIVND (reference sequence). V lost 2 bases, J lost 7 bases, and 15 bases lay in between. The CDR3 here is CASSISRGVGNIQYF. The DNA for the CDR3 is TGTGCCAGTAGTATATCTCGAGGAGTGGGGAACATTCAGTACTTC. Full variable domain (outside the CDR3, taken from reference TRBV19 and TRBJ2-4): DGGITQSPKYLFRKEGQNVTLSCEQNLNHDAMYWYRQDPGQGLRLIYYSQIVNDFQKGDIAEGYSVSREKKESFPLTVTSAQKNPTAFYLCASSISRGVGNIQYFGAGTRLSVL.

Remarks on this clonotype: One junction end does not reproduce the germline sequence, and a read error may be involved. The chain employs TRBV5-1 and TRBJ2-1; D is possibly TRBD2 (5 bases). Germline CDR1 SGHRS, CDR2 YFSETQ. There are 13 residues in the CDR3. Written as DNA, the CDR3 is TGCGACAGCAGCCTGGCAGTGGACTCTTCCCTGTTCTTC. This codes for CDSSLAVDSSLFF.